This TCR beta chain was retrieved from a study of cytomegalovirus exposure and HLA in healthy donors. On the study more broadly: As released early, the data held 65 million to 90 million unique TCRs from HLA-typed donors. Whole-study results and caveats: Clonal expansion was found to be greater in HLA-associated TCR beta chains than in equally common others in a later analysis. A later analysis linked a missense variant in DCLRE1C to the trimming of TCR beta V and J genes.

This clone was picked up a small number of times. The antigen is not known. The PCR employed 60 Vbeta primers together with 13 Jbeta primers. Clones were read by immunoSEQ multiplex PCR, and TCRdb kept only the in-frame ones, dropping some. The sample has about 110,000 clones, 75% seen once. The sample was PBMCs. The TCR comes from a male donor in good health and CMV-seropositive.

This CDR3 is CASSQGARTGTHEQYF. The CDR3 DNA follows: TGTGCCAGCAGCCAAGGGGCCCGGACAGGGACCCACGAGCAGTACTTC. The chain carries TRBV25-1 and TRBJ2-7; 8 bases line up with TRBD1. The CDR3 runs 16 residues. Germline lookup yields CDR1 MGHDK and CDR2 SYGVNS. V was pared by 6 bases and J by 5 bases, with 15 bases of the junction left unmatched.